One and the same sample provided the 14 T cell receptor beta chains below, sequenced in a study of cytomegalovirus exposure and HLA in healthy donors. Here immunoSEQ multiplex PCR was the method, and the copy in TCRdb shows in-frame clones only, minus some. The sample has fewer than 150,000 clones, around 88% seen once. Sequenced sample: PBMCs. The source is a man younger than 35 in good health and CMV-seronegative.

V is TRBV10-3 and J is TRBJ2-7, with D possibly TRBD1 on 5 matching bases. Trimming removed 0 bases from V and 3 bases from J, with 12 bases in between. Germline CDR1 is ENHRY and CDR2 is SYGVKD. CDR3 length equals 15 residues. The CDR3 DNA reads TGTGCCATCAGTGAGTCAGTAACAGGAAACTACGAGCAGTACTTC. This gives the protein CAISESVTGNYEQYF.

The V call is TRBV5-1, the J call TRBJ2-7; TRBD1 is a possible D gene (6 bases). This CDR3 spans 16 amino acids. The V gene lost 2 bases and the J gene lost 1 base, with 16 bases spanning the gap. Germline V CDR1 and CDR2: SGHRS, YFSETQ. CDR3 protein: CASSLSQGSSSYEQYF. The CDR3 DNA reads TGCGCCAGCAGCTTATCACAGGGATCTTCGTCCTACGAGCAGTACTTC.

This clone came up a few times. The V and J genes are TRBV29-1 and TRBJ1-2; D gene ambiguous. Trimming removed 7 bases from V and 5 bases from J, with 14 bases in between. There are 12 residues in the CDR3. Germline V gene data show CDR1 as SQVTM and CDR2 as ANQGSEA. CDR3 DNA sequence: TGCAGCGCCCAGATATTAAAGTATGGCTACACCTTC. It is translated as CSAQILKYGYTF.

This chain uses TRBV18 with TRBJ2-7, with 7 nucleotides matching TRBD2. Germline CDR1 and CDR2: KGHSH and LQKENI. This CDR3 contains 16 residues. V dropped 3 bases and J dropped 1; count of bases not matched to a gene: 9. The chain's CDR3 is CASSPKTSSGSYEQYF. CDR3 sequence (DNA): TGTGCCAGCTCACCCAAGACTAGCTCTGGGTCCTACGAGCAGTACTTC.

V usage is TRBV11-3 and J usage is TRBJ2-2; TRBD2 agrees at 8 bases. CDR3 length: 18 residues. Per the germline V gene, CDR1 is SGHNT and CDR2 is YENEEA. The V gene end was trimmed by 7 bases and the J gene end by 4 bases; junction bases not matched to a gene: 17. The CDR3 region is CASTDTGEREIGTGELFF. CDR3 nucleotide sequence: TGTGCCAGCACCGATACGGGGGAGCGGGAGATTGGCACCGGGGAGCTGTTTTTT.

This clone was picked up a small number of times. The chain has TRBV5-6 and TRBJ1-2; weak D call: TRBD1 (6 bases). Germline values: CDR1 SGHDT, CDR2 YYEEEE. Trimming cost V 0 bases and J 4 bases, with 10 bases left between them. The CDR3 runs to 14 residues. The CDR3 region is CASSLAAGVYGYTF. DNA for the CDR3: TGTGCCAGCAGCTTGGCGGCAGGGGTCTATGGCTACACCTTC.

V is TRBV6-1 and J is TRBJ2-1; TRBD1 matches 12 bases. The CDR3 loop spans 15 amino acids. Trimming cost V 4 bases and J 6 bases; bases outside gene matches: 4. The germline CDR1 and CDR2 sequences are MNHNS and SASEGT. CDR3: CASSVGTGGFNEQFF. For the CDR3, the DNA is TGTGCCAGCAGTGTCGGGACAGGGGGCTTCAATGAGCAGTTCTTC.

V is TRBV10-3 and J is TRBJ1-4; D is perhaps TRBD1 (6 bases). V lost 10 bases and J lost 2, with 20 bases in between. The CDR3 spans 16 residues. The germline CDR1 and CDR2 sequences are ENHRY and SYGVKD. The CDR3, as DNA: TGTGCCAGCAAAGGGGACACCGGGTTGACTAATGAAAAACTGTTTTTT. It is translated as CASKGDTGLTNEKLFF.

The chain has TRBV27 and TRBJ1-2; 7 positions match TRBD1. V lost 5 bases, J lost 8 bases, and 17 bases stayed unmatched. The CDR3 extends over 16 amino acids. CDR1 MNHEY and CDR2 SMNVEV come from the germline V gene (reference sequence). CDR3 residues: CASSPGTEISYMGYTF. The DNA of the CDR3 is TGTGCCAGCAGTCCCGGGACAGAAATCTCGTATATGGGCTACACCTTC.

V is TRBV7-9 and J is TRBJ2-7; 7 nucleotides agree with TRBD1. This CDR3 has 16 amino acids. The V gene end was trimmed by 5 bases and the J gene end by 7 bases; junction bases not matched to a gene: 17. CDR1 SEHNR and CDR2 FQNEAQ come from the germline V gene (reference sequence). The CDR3 DNA reads TGTGCCAGCAGCCCAAGGGCAGGGGGTAATACTTGGGAGCAGTACTTC. Translated, it gives CASSPRAGGNTWEQYF.

This sequence joins TRBV6-1 and TRBJ1-5; 9 nucleotides align to TRBD1. The CDR3 covers 15 residues. V dropped 4 bases and J dropped 6; count of bases not matched to a gene: 7. Germline assignment: CDR1 MNHNS and CDR2 SASEGT. CDR3 nucleotide sequence: TGTGCCAGCAGTGCCCTAGGACAGGGGAGTCAGCCCCAGCATTTT. As protein: CASSALGQGSQPQHF.

This clone appeared once. The chain combines TRBV7-2 with TRBJ1-1, with no clear D. V dropped 2 bases and J dropped 13 bases, with 17 bases sitting between them. The CDR3 runs to 13 residues. Per germline, CDR1 SGHTA and CDR2 FQGNSA. In DNA, the CDR3 is TGTGCCAGCAGCTTACAAGGTGATTATTCGGGTTTCTTT. Protein: CASSLQGDYSGFF.

A single count supports this clone. The rearrangement uses TRBV7-2 and TRBJ2-5; 9 bases map to TRBD2. Unmatched junction bases numbered 16, after V lost 5 bases and J lost 9 bases. The germline CDR1 and CDR2 sequences are SGHTA and FQGNSA. The length of the CDR3 is 16 residues. The CDR3 coding sequence is TGTGCCAGCAGCACCCACAGCGGGGGGCCCAATAGGCCCCAGTACTTC. Its protein is CASSTHSGGPNRPQYF.

This clone appeared a single time. The chain couples TRBV28 to TRBJ1-4; 8 bases fit TRBD1. Germline CDR1 is MDHEN and CDR2 is SYDVKM. The CDR3 consists of 13 residues. V lost 7 bases to trimming and J lost 11 bases; unmatched junction nucleotides: 9. CDR3 region: CASKTGQGRKLFF. In DNA form, the CDR3 reads TGTGCCAGCAAAACCGGACAGGGTCGGAAACTGTTTTTT. Filled out from reference TRBV28 and TRBJ1-4, the complete variable domain reads DVKVTQSSRYLVKRTGEKVFLECVQDMDHENMFWYRQDPGLGLRLIYFSYDVKMKEKGDIPEGYSVSREKKERFSLILESASTNQTSMYLCASKTGQGRKLFFGSGTQLSVL.